This is a list of T cell receptor beta chains from one sample in a study of blood T cell repertoires in COVID-19. Clones were sequenced by immunoSEQ multiplex PCR, and TCRdb holds only the in-frame ones, with some missing. The sample lists about 330,000 clones, 70% to 90% occurring once. The sequencing input was PBMCs or T cells enriched from blood (not recorded which). The receptors were gathered from a young woman who had recovered from COVID-19. The CDR3 runs from the conserved cysteine through the conserved F or W. Fields, in order: V gene, D gene, clone size, J gene, CDR3 protein, CDR3 DNA. The D gene is left open where the match is weak. Some rows have no size entry. The others give once, few or many, or a class for an expanded clone.

v_gene: TRBV3-1/TRBV3-2; d_gene: NA; abundance: NA; j_gene: TRBJ2-1; CDR3aa: CASSQEQDNEQFF; CDR3nt: TGTGCCAGCAGCCAAGAACAGGACAATGAGCAGTTCTTC
v_gene: TRBV4-1; d_gene: TRBD2; abundance: NA; j_gene: TRBJ2-3; CDR3aa: CASSFGLAGANTQYF; CDR3nt: TGCGCCAGCAGCTTTGGACTAGCGGGAGCAAATACGCAGTATTTT
v_gene: TRBV6-5; d_gene: NA; abundance: NA; j_gene: TRBJ2-3; CDR3aa: CASSRGTSSTDTQYF; CDR3nt: TGTGCCAGCAGTCGGGGGACTTCTAGCACAGATACGCAGTATTTT
v_gene: TRBV30; d_gene: NA; abundance: NA; j_gene: TRBJ1-2; CDR3aa: CAWWDGSPRDGYTF; CDR3nt: TGTGCCTGGTGGGATGGGTCCCCCAGGGATGGCTACACCTTC
v_gene: TRBV30; d_gene: TRBD1; abundance: NA; j_gene: TRBJ1-1; CDR3aa: CAGQGFGNTEAFF; CDR3nt: TGTGCCGGACAGGGGTTTGGGAACACTGAAGCTTTCTTT
v_gene: TRBV2; d_gene: TRBD1; abundance: NA; j_gene: TRBJ1-2; CDR3aa: CATLWGTGYGYTF; CDR3nt: TGTGCCACCCTGTGGGGGACAGGGTATGGCTACACCTTC
v_gene: TRBV18; d_gene: NA; abundance: NA; j_gene: TRBJ1-2; CDR3aa: CASSPRTAPNYGYTF; CDR3nt: TGTGCCAGCTCACCTAGGACAGCTCCTAACTATGGCTACACCTTC
v_gene: TRBV7-9; d_gene: TRBD2; abundance: NA; j_gene: TRBJ2-5; CDR3aa: CASSLASGPFGEETQYF; CDR3nt: TGTGCCAGCAGCTTAGCTAGCGGGCCCTTCGGAGAAGAGACCCAGTACTTC
v_gene: TRBV27; d_gene: TRBD1; abundance: NA; j_gene: TRBJ1-1; CDR3aa: CASTGQGNTEAFF; CDR3nt: TGTGCCAGCACGGGACAGGGTAACACTGAAGCTTTCTTT
v_gene: TRBV6-2/TRBV6-3; d_gene: NA; abundance: NA; j_gene: TRBJ1-4; CDR3aa: CASSYFGRLVEKLFF; CDR3nt: TGTGCCAGCAGTTACTTCGGCCGACTTGTTGAAAAACTGTTTTTT
v_gene: TRBV4-2; d_gene: TRBD1; abundance: NA; j_gene: TRBJ1-1; CDR3aa: CASSQSSGGLEAFF; CDR3nt: TGTGCCAGCAGCCAGAGCTCAGGGGGCCTTGAAGCTTTCTTT
v_gene: TRBV12-3/TRBV12-4; d_gene: NA; abundance: NA; j_gene: TRBJ2-3; CDR3aa: CASSFGADTQYF; CDR3nt: TGTGCCAGCAGTTTCGGTGCAGATACGCAGTATTTT
v_gene: TRBV28; d_gene: TRBD2; abundance: NA; j_gene: TRBJ2-1; CDR3aa: CASSLPGRGGRNEQFF; CDR3nt: TGTGCCAGCAGTCTTCCGGGGCGGGGGGGCCGCAATGAGCAGTTCTTC
v_gene: TRBV3-1/TRBV3-2; d_gene: TRBD1; abundance: NA; j_gene: TRBJ2-7; CDR3aa: CASSQAGGGEQYF; CDR3nt: TGTGCCAGCAGCCAAGCAGGGGGTGGCGAGCAGTACTTC
v_gene: TRBV5-1; d_gene: NA; abundance: NA; j_gene: TRBJ2-1; CDR3aa: CASSLDRARSYNEQFF; CDR3nt: TGCGCCAGCAGCTTGGACAGGGCACGATCCTACAATGAGCAGTTCTTC
v_gene: TRBV29-1; d_gene: TRBD1; abundance: NA; j_gene: TRBJ1-5; CDR3aa: CSVDTGVGQPQHF; CDR3nt: TGCAGCGTGGATACAGGGGTAGGGCAGCCCCAGCATTTT
v_gene: TRBV7-2; d_gene: NA; abundance: many; j_gene: TRBJ2-1; CDR3aa: CASSLTPSTEMDEQFF; CDR3nt: TGTGCCAGCAGCTTAACCCCCTCGACAGAGATGGATGAGCAGTTCTTC
v_gene: TRBV12-3/TRBV12-4; d_gene: NA; abundance: NA; j_gene: TRBJ1-3; CDR3aa: CASDPLAGNTIYF; CDR3nt: TGTGCCAGCGACCCTCTAGCTGGAAACACCATATATTTT
v_gene: TRBV19; d_gene: NA; abundance: NA; j_gene: TRBJ1-1; CDR3aa: CASSYRAGSSEAFF; CDR3nt: TGTGCCAGTAGCTACAGGGCGGGTTCATCTGAAGCTTTCTTT
v_gene: TRBV19; d_gene: NA; abundance: NA; j_gene: TRBJ2-1; CDR3aa: CASSPDTARGQFF; CDR3nt: TGTGCCAGTAGTCCAGACACCGCACGTGGGCAGTTCTTC
v_gene: TRBV3-1/TRBV3-2; d_gene: NA; abundance: NA; j_gene: TRBJ1-1; CDR3aa: CASSQSQGIGNTEAFF; CDR3nt: TGTGCCAGCAGCCAAAGCCAGGGGATAGGGAACACTGAAGCTTTCTTT
v_gene: TRBV2; d_gene: NA; abundance: NA; j_gene: TRBJ1-4; CDR3aa: CASSNRANEKLFF; CDR3nt: TGTGCCAGCAGCAACAGGGCAAATGAAAAACTGTTTTTT
v_gene: TRBV6-4; d_gene: TRBD1; abundance: NA; j_gene: TRBJ1-4; CDR3aa: CASSSGQDEKLFF; CDR3nt: TGTGCCAGCAGTTCGGGACAGGATGAAAAACTGTTTTTT
v_gene: TRBV3-1/TRBV3-2; d_gene: NA; abundance: NA; j_gene: TRBJ2-1; CDR3aa: CASSQDDGDINEQFF; CDR3nt: TGTGCCAGCAGCCAAGACGATGGGGACATTAATGAGCAGTTCTTC
v_gene: TRBV12-5; d_gene: TRBD2; abundance: NA; j_gene: TRBJ2-2; CDR3aa: CASGLVGGTLNTGELFF; CDR3nt: TGTGCTAGTGGTTTGGTGGGGGGGACTTTGAACACCGGGGAGCTGTTTTTT
v_gene: TRBV6-2/TRBV6-3; d_gene: NA; abundance: NA; j_gene: TRBJ2-7; CDR3aa: CASSYTTDPNEQYF; CDR3nt: TGTGCCAGCAGTTATACGACAGATCCCAACGAGCAGTACTTC
v_gene: TRBV4-1; d_gene: TRBD1; abundance: NA; j_gene: TRBJ1-2; CDR3aa: CASSHRQGADYGYTF; CDR3nt: TGCGCCAGCAGCCACAGACAGGGGGCGGACTATGGCTACACCTTC
v_gene: TRBV29-1; d_gene: TRBD1; abundance: NA; j_gene: TRBJ2-7; CDR3aa: CSVAGTGMSEQYF; CDR3nt: TGCAGCGTGGCCGGGACAGGGATGAGCGAGCAGTACTTC
v_gene: TRBV9; d_gene: TRBD2; abundance: NA; j_gene: TRBJ2-1; CDR3aa: CASSDAGTSGGAYNEQFF; CDR3nt: TGTGCCAGCAGCGACGCCGGGACTAGCGGGGGTGCCTACAATGAGCAGTTCTTC
v_gene: TRBV14; d_gene: NA; abundance: NA; j_gene: TRBJ1-2; CDR3aa: CASSPESPNLLRPYYTF; CDR3nt: TGTGCCAGCAGCCCTGAGTCCCCTAACCTCTTACGCCCTTACTACACCTTC
v_gene: TRBV9; d_gene: TRBD2; abundance: NA; j_gene: TRBJ2-1; CDR3aa: CASSNGLATYNEQFF; CDR3nt: TGTGCCAGCAGTAATGGACTAGCGACATACAATGAGCAGTTCTTC
v_gene: TRBV19; d_gene: NA; abundance: NA; j_gene: TRBJ1-5; CDR3aa: CASSIERKMGLGQPQHF; CDR3nt: TGTGCCAGTAGTATAGAAAGGAAAATGGGTTTGGGCCAGCCCCAGCATTTT
v_gene: TRBV14; d_gene: NA; abundance: NA; j_gene: TRBJ2-1; CDR3aa: CASSQDYPRQVGYNEQFF; CDR3nt: TGTGCCAGCAGCCAAGATTACCCTCGACAGGTGGGATACAATGAGCAGTTCTTC
v_gene: TRBV4-1; d_gene: TRBD2; abundance: NA; j_gene: TRBJ2-2; CDR3aa: CASSQAGGATGELFF; CDR3nt: TGCGCCAGCAGCCAAGCGGGAGGAGCCACCGGGGAGCTGTTTTTT
v_gene: TRBV15; d_gene: NA; abundance: NA; j_gene: TRBJ2-7; CDR3aa: CATSNTDSYEQYF; CDR3nt: TGTGCCACCAGCAATACAGACTCCTACGAGCAGTACTTC
v_gene: TRBV27; d_gene: NA; abundance: NA; j_gene: TRBJ2-7; CDR3aa: CASSLFPRESSYEQYF; CDR3nt: TGTGCCAGCAGTTTATTCCCGAGGGAGTCCTCCTACGAGCAGTACTTC
v_gene: TRBV12-3/TRBV12-4; d_gene: NA; abundance: NA; j_gene: TRBJ1-2; CDR3aa: CASLQGWGGYTF; CDR3nt: TGTGCCAGCTTGCAGGGGTGGGGTGGCTACACCTTC
v_gene: TRBV2; d_gene: TRBD1; abundance: NA; j_gene: TRBJ2-7; CDR3aa: CASSADRGGVYEQYF; CDR3nt: TGTGCCAGCAGCGCGGACAGGGGGGGAGTCTACGAGCAGTACTTC
v_gene: TRBV30; d_gene: TRBD1; abundance: NA; j_gene: TRBJ1-1; CDR3aa: CAWTLTDRPAVEAFF; CDR3nt: TGTGCCTGGACCCTTACGGACAGGCCCGCTGTTGAAGCTTTCTTT
v_gene: TRBV28; d_gene: NA; abundance: NA; j_gene: TRBJ2-5; CDR3aa: CASNQGQETQYF; CDR3nt: TGTGCCAGCAACCAGGGCCAAGAGACCCAGTACTTC
v_gene: TRBV12-3/TRBV12-4; d_gene: NA; abundance: NA; j_gene: TRBJ1-1; CDR3aa: CASSQTMNTEAFF; CDR3nt: TGTGCCAGCAGTCAGACTATGAACACTGAAGCTTTCTTT
v_gene: TRBV21-1; d_gene: NA; abundance: NA; j_gene: TRBJ1-1; CDR3aa: CASSTGQQLGNTEAFF; CDR3nt: TGTGCCAGCAGCACGGGACAGCAACTTGGGAACACTGAAGCTTTCTTT
v_gene: TRBV7-8; d_gene: TRBD1; abundance: few; j_gene: TRBJ1-5; CDR3aa: CASSAGTGGDQPQHF; CDR3nt: TGTGCCAGCAGCGCCGGGACAGGGGGTGATCAGCCCCAGCATTTT
v_gene: TRBV28; d_gene: NA; abundance: NA; j_gene: TRBJ2-3; CDR3aa: CASSFKDTQYF; CDR3nt: TGTGCCAGCAGTTTCAAAGATACGCAGTATTTT
v_gene: TRBV11-3; d_gene: NA; abundance: NA; j_gene: TRBJ2-6; CDR3aa: CASSSRGSGANVLTF; CDR3nt: TGTGCCAGCAGCTCCAGAGGCTCTGGGGCCAACGTCCTGACTTTC
v_gene: TRBV5-4; d_gene: TRBD1; abundance: once; j_gene: TRBJ1-2; CDR3aa: CASSMDRGSYGYTF; CDR3nt: TGTGCCAGCAGCATGGACAGGGGGTCCTATGGCTACACCTTC
v_gene: TRBV10-3; d_gene: NA; abundance: once; j_gene: TRBJ1-1; CDR3aa: CAISERGTPNTEAFF; CDR3nt: TGTGCCATCAGTGAGCGAGGGACACCGAACACTGAAGCTTTCTTT
v_gene: TRBV14; d_gene: TRBD2; abundance: NA; j_gene: TRBJ2-5; CDR3aa: CASSQGSSGSEKTQYF; CDR3nt: TGTGCCAGCAGCCAAGGAAGTAGCGGGAGCGAAAAGACCCAGTACTTC
v_gene: TRBV7-9; d_gene: TRBD1; abundance: NA; j_gene: TRBJ1-1; CDR3aa: CASSSPTGEAFF; CDR3nt: TGTGCCAGCAGCTCGCCGACAGGGGAAGCTTTCTTT
v_gene: TRBV3-1/TRBV3-2; d_gene: NA; abundance: NA; j_gene: TRBJ1-2; CDR3aa: CASSQDHEGRGYTF; CDR3nt: TGTGCCAGCAGCCAAGATCACGAGGGTCGTGGCTACACCTTC
v_gene: TRBV9; d_gene: TRBD1; abundance: once; j_gene: TRBJ1-3; CDR3aa: CASSVLTGYSGNTIYF; CDR3nt: TGTGCCAGCAGCGTCCTGACAGGGTACTCTGGAAACACCATATATTTT
v_gene: TRBV27; d_gene: TRBD1; abundance: NA; j_gene: TRBJ2-2; CDR3aa: CASSLDRGTGELFF; CDR3nt: TGTGCCAGCAGCCTCGACAGGGGGACCGGGGAGCTGTTTTTT
v_gene: TRBV5-4; d_gene: TRBD2; abundance: NA; j_gene: TRBJ2-5; CDR3aa: CASSLREGVETQYF; CDR3nt: TGTGCCAGCAGCTTGCGGGAGGGAGTGGAGACCCAGTACTTC
v_gene: TRBV7-9; d_gene: TRBD2; abundance: NA; j_gene: TRBJ2-7; CDR3aa: CASSLGMGLAGDEQYF; CDR3nt: TGTGCCAGCAGCTTAGGGATGGGACTAGCGGGAGACGAGCAGTACTTC